A selection of T cell receptor beta chains follows, all from one sample in a study of control samples from healthy donors and cancer patients. The repertoire was sequenced with immunoSEQ multiplex PCR; TCRdb's copy has only in-frame clones and lacks some. Of about 80,000 clones detected, 90% to 95% appear once; the ten largest clones hold 15% to 20%. What was sequenced was blood. These receptors were obtained from a man between 50 and 59 years old in good health. Each CDR3 is given with its conserved first and last residue. The D gene is left open where the match is weak. Clone size is given for some rows only: seen once, a few or many times, or a class if the clone is expanded.

j_gene	d_gene	abundance	v_gene	CDR3aa	CDR3nt
TRBJ2-7	TRBD2	.	TRBV15	CATSRGVGTGGTSSRYEQYF	TGTGCCACCAGCAGAGGGGTCGGGACGGGGGGAACCTCATCCCGATACGAGCAGTACTTC
TRBJ2-3	.	.	TRBV3-1/TRBV3-2	CASSPPTGQDTQYF	TGTGCCAGCAGCCCCCCAACCGGACAAGATACGCAGTATTTT
TRBJ2-2	.	.	TRBV9	CASSASFTGELFF	TGTGCCAGCAGCGCGTCCTTCACCGGGGAGCTGTTTTTT
TRBJ1-6	TRBD1	.	TRBV3-1/TRBV3-2	CASSQGQNNSPLHF	TGTGCCAGCAGCCAGGGACAGAATAATTCACCCCTCCACTTT
TRBJ1-6	.	.	TRBV6-6	CASSRQESSYNSPLHF	TGTGCCAGCAGTCGACAGGAGAGCTCCTATAATTCACCCCTCCACTTT
TRBJ1-3	.	.	TRBV11-2	CASSLPSSGNTIYF	TGTGCCAGCAGTCTTCCAAGCTCTGGAAACACCATATATTTT
TRBJ2-3	TRBD1	.	TRBV12-5	CASASIDREDTQYF	TGTGCTAGTGCCTCGATTGACAGGGAAGATACGCAGTATTTT
TRBJ1-4	TRBD1	.	TRBV25-1	CASRETRGIGEKLFF	TGTGCCAGCAGGGAGACCAGGGGGATAGGTGAAAAACTGTTTTTT
TRBJ2-5	TRBD1	.	TRBV15	CATSRVDREETQYF	TGTGCCACCAGCAGAGTAGACAGGGAAGAGACCCAGTACTTC
TRBJ1-4	.	.	TRBV18	CASSPSRNEKLFF	TGTGCCAGCTCACCATCGCGAAATGAAAAACTGTTTTTT
TRBJ1-2	TRBD1	.	TRBV5-8	CASRQGGGYTF	TGTGCCAGCAGACAGGGGGGAGGCTACACCTTC
TRBJ1-3	.	.	TRBV9	CASSAPGRTGNTIYF	TGTGCCAGCAGCGCCCCAGGGAGAACTGGAAACACCATATATTTT
TRBJ2-1	.	.	TRBV7-2	CASSFTRGDLGNEQFF	TGTGCCAGCAGCTTTACCAGGGGGGACCTGGGGAATGAGCAGTTCTTC
TRBJ1-4	.	.	TRBV18	CASSPPGPPNEKLFF	TGTGCCAGCTCACCTCCGGGACCGCCTAATGAAAAACTGTTTTTT
TRBJ1-5	.	.	TRBV5-1	CASSLVPGQPAEPQHF	TGCGCCAGCAGCTTGGTGCCCGGACAACCAGCGGAGCCCCAGCATTTT
TRBJ1-1	.	.	TRBV11-3	CASSVGGKNTEAFF	TGTGCCAGCAGCGTGGGTGGGAAGAACACTGAAGCTTTCTTT
TRBJ1-6	TRBD1	.	TRBV27	CASRTGTGGSPLHF	TGTGCCAGCAGGACCGGGACAGGGGGTTCACCCCTCCACTTT
TRBJ2-3	TRBD2	.	TRBV5-1	CASSLASGGPGGYF	TGCGCCAGCAGCTTGGCTAGCGGGGGGCCCGGGGGGTATTTT
TRBJ2-7	TRBD1	.	TRBV18	CASSLAAGTGHDEQYF	TGTGCCAGCTCACTAGCGGCCGGGACAGGGCATGACGAGCAGTACTTC
TRBJ1-3	.	.	TRBV3-1/TRBV3-2	CASRGVEAGNTIYF	TGTGCCAGCAGGGGAGTGGAGGCCGGAAACACCATATATTTT
TRBJ2-7	TRBD1	.	TRBV19	CASSKTAGQGTNEQYF	TGTGCCAGTAGTAAAACTGCGGGACAGGGGACGAACGAGCAGTACTTC
TRBJ2-5	.	.	TRBV4-2	CASSPRTGGQETQYF	TGTGCCAGCAGCCCCCGCACCGGTGGCCAAGAGACCCAGTACTTC
TRBJ2-1	TRBD1	.	TRBV5-1	CASSLDQGAAYNEQFF	TGCGCCAGCAGCTTAGACCAGGGGGCGGCCTACAATGAGCAGTTCTTC
TRBJ2-1	.	.	TRBV3-1/TRBV3-2	CASSPTTPVLGCNEQFF	TGTGCCAGCAGTCCTACCACCCCCGTGTTAGGGTGCAATGAGCAGTTCTTC
TRBJ1-6	.	.	TRBV3-1/TRBV3-2	CASSQGGAGLSPLHF	TGTGCCAGCAGCCAAGGAGGGGCGGGATTGTCACCCCTCCACTTT
TRBJ1-1	.	.	TRBV6-5	CASSYSLEGRAFF	TGTGCCAGCAGTTACTCGCTTGAGGGAAGAGCTTTCTTT
TRBJ2-7	.	.	TRBV10-3	CAIRTAGASYEQYF	TGTGCCATCCGGACAGCAGGAGCCTCCTACGAGCAGTACTTC
TRBJ1-2	TRBD1	once	TRBV6-2/TRBV6-3	CASSYILGQDYGYTF	TGTGCCAGCAGTTATATACTAGGACAGGACTATGGCTACACCTTC
TRBJ1-1	.	once	TRBV5-1	CASSLFRGNTEAFF	TGCGCCAGCAGCTTATTCAGGGGGAACACTGAAGCTTTCTTT
TRBJ1-5	.	.	TRBV11-2	CASSVTGGSNQPQHF	TGTGCCAGCAGCGTGACGGGAGGAAGCAATCAGCCCCAGCATTTT
TRBJ1-6	.	once	TRBV2	CASSGAANSPLHF	TGTGCCAGCAGTGGGGCAGCAAATTCACCCCTCCACTTT
TRBJ2-7	TRBD2	.	TRBV11-2	CASSPGLAGVITFSYEQYF	TGTGCCAGCAGCCCGGGACTAGCGGGGGTCATAACCTTCTCCTACGAGCAGTACTTC
TRBJ2-3	.	.	TRBV7-9	CASSLDSSDTQYF	TGTGCCAGCAGCTTGGACTCATCAGATACGCAGTATTTT
TRBJ2-2	.	.	TRBV19	CASRGQNTGELFF	TGTGCCAGTCGGGGACAGAACACCGGGGAGCTGTTTTTT
TRBJ2-5	.	.	TRBV18	CASSPQGIGGQETQYF	TGTGCCAGCTCACCACAGGGGATAGGGGGTCAAGAGACCCAGTACTTC
TRBJ1-5	.	.	TRBV10-3	CAISEPPPQPQHF	TGTGCCATCAGTGAGCCTCCACCCCAGCCCCAGCATTTT
TRBJ1-6	.	.	TRBV7-2	CASSLGPINSPLHF	TGTGCCAGCAGCTTGGGACCTATTAATTCACCCCTCCACTTT
TRBJ1-6	.	once	TRBV4-1	CASSQGGQPYNSPLHF	TGCGCCAGCAGCCAAGGCGGACAGCCCTATAATTCACCCCTCCACTTT